This T cell receptor beta chain emerged from a study of blood T cell repertoires in COVID-19. Sequencing was performed with immunoSEQ multiplex PCR; in TCRdb, only in-frame clones are kept and a portion is missing. This table holds 70,000 to 90,000 clones, over 70% found once. This CDR3 is 17 amino acids long. Trimming pared 1 base from V and 0 bases from J, leaving 18 bases between. CDR1 and CDR2 (germline): SQVTM, ANQGSEA. The sample was peripheral blood. This sequence joins TRBV29-1 and TRBJ2-5; perhaps TRBD2 as D (6 bases). This clonotype was obtained from a human donor in a cohort sampled during active COVID-19. This CDR3 reads CSVEGRLVGMYQETQYF. Written as DNA, the CDR3 is TGCAGCGTTGAAGGAAGACTAGTTGGGATGTACCAAGAGACCCAGTACTTC.